These T cell receptor beta chains were read from a single sample in a study of cytomegalovirus exposure and HLA in healthy donors. Clones were read by immunoSEQ multiplex PCR, and TCRdb kept only the in-frame ones, dropping some. The data show tens of thousands of clones, just over 85% seen once. The sequenced sample was PBMCs. The source of these receptors is a woman in her thirties in good health and CMV-seronegative. Both conserved end residues are part of each CDR3. A D gene is named only where the DNA matches it firmly. Part of the rows lack a size; the others show once, few, many or a class for expanded clones.

v_call	clone_size	d_call	j_call	cdr3_aa	cdr3_nt
TRBV5-1	.	.	TRBJ1-4	CASRQGMGEKLFF	TGCGCCAGCAGGCAGGGCATGGGTGAAAAACTGTTTTTT
TRBV20-1	.	.	TRBJ2-2	CSARDPLELFF	TGCAGTGCTAGAGACCCCCTAGAGCTGTTTTTT
TRBV28	.	.	TRBJ2-1	CASSPGKGNEQFF	TGTGCCAGCAGCCCCGGGAAAGGGAATGAGCAGTTCTTC
TRBV11-3	.	TRBD2	TRBJ2-7	CASSPKVGGDYEQYF	TGTGCCAGCAGCCCAAAAGTGGGGGGGGACTACGAGCAGTACTTC
TRBV10-2	.	.	TRBJ2-1	CASSEYRESSYNEQFF	TGCGCCAGCAGTGAGTACCGAGAGAGCTCCTACAATGAGCAGTTCTTC
TRBV5-6	.	.	TRBJ2-7	CASSLKYSEQYF	TGTGCCAGCAGCTTGAAGTACTCCGAGCAGTACTTC
TRBV6-5	.	TRBD1	TRBJ1-5	CASSSTGDSNQPQHF	TGTGCCAGCAGCTCAACAGGGGATAGCAATCAGCCCCAGCATTTT
TRBV10-2	.	.	TRBJ2-3	CASSDVGAGLSDTQYF	TGCGCCAGCAGTGACGTTGGGGCGGGACTGTCAGATACGCAGTATTTT
TRBV6-1	.	.	TRBJ2-7	CASSDYQRYEQYF	TGTGCCAGCAGTGATTACCAGAGGTACGAGCAGTACTTC
TRBV15	.	TRBD1	TRBJ2-1	CATSSGQGVDEQFF	TGTGCCACCAGCAGTGGGCAGGGGGTCGATGAGCAGTTCTTC
TRBV2	.	.	TRBJ2-7	CASSEESPGSSSYEQYF	TGTGCCAGCAGTGAAGAGAGTCCCGGGTCGAGCTCCTACGAGCAGTACTTC
TRBV9	once	.	TRBJ1-1	CASSPTPPDRNTEAFF	TGTGCCAGCAGCCCCACACCCCCCGACAGGAACACTGAAGCTTTCTTT
TRBV2	.	TRBD2	TRBJ2-1	CASSAASGIYNEQFF	TGTGCCAGCAGTGCTGCTAGCGGGATTTACAATGAGCAGTTCTTC
TRBV4-1	.	TRBD1	TRBJ2-7	CASSQESTGAYEQYF	TGCGCCAGCAGCCAAGAATCGACAGGGGCCTACGAGCAGTACTTC
TRBV28	once	TRBD1	TRBJ1-5	CASSFRDRGVDQPQHF	TGTGCCAGCAGTTTTCGGGACAGGGGTGTAGATCAGCCCCAGCATTTT
TRBV6-5	once	TRBD1	TRBJ2-1	CASTKGANNNEQFF	TGTGCCAGCACAAAGGGGGCTAACAACAATGAGCAGTTCTTC